This T cell receptor (beta chain) was recovered during a study of T cells after yellow fever vaccination. As for the study in general: Researchers used SMART-Seq v4 Ultra Low Input to prepare fractions that had low cell numbers. General study results and limits: Of the clonotypes, a small share occurred in both CD4 and CD8 compartments. The secondary response was weaker but peaked faster, day 5 versus 15.

On this clonotype itself: Its antigen is as yet unknown.

Unmatched junction bases numbered 3, after V lost 4 bases and J lost 1 base. The CDR3 is 15 amino acids. Using its own MiXCR run on the 5' RACE reads, TCRdb lists one record per CDR3 protein. The table includes fewer than 500,000 distinct CDR3 sequences, 15% to 20% detected once. The V call is TRBV12-3 or TRBV12-4, the J call TRBJ2-3, with 9 bases aligning to TRBD2. This clonotype was sampled from a man between 18 and 29 years old who received the YFV17D yellow fever vaccine. Sequences were derived from PBMCs, sampled before the yellow fever booster vaccination. CDR3 region: CASSYRGGGTDTQYF. CDR3 sequence (DNA): TGTGCCAGCAGTTATCGCGGGGGGGGCACAGATACGCAGTATTTT.